These T cell receptor beta chains were read from a single sample in a study of T cells after yellow fever vaccination. MiXCR, run by TCRdb on the 5' RACE reads, gives a single entry per CDR3 protein. The sample lists some 110,000 distinct CDR3 sequences, 7.4% occurring once. Sequenced here: CD4+ T cells sorted from PBMCs, sampled around 10 days after the first yellow fever vaccination. Source of these receptors: a man aged 18 to 35 who received the YFV17D yellow fever vaccine. Both conserved end residues are part of each CDR3. D genes are given only for firm matches. Some rows have no size entry. The others give once, few or many, or a class for an expanded clone.

>TRBJ1-4|TRBV5-1|NA|few
TGCGCCAGCAGCTCGGACAGCCGTAATGAAAAACTGTTTTTT
CASSSDSRNEKLFF
>TRBJ2-5|TRBV7-2|TRBD1|many
TGTGCCAGCAGCTTAGTAGGGACAGCCAACCAAGAGACCCAGTACTTC
CASSLVGTANQETQYF
>TRBJ1-5|TRBV2|NA|many
NA
CASILGGGQPQHF
>TRBJ2-1|TRBV12-3/TRBV12-4|TRBD2|many
TGTGCCAGCAGACCTAGCGGGGGGGCCGGGAATGAGCAGTTCTTC
CASRPSGGAGNEQFF
>TRBJ2-3|TRBV4-3|TRBD2|many
TGCGCCAGCAGCCGAGGGACTAGCGGGGTACTTAGCACAGATACGCAGTATTTT
CASSRGTSGVLSTDTQYF
>TRBJ1-2|TRBV4-2|NA|many
TGTGCCAGCAGCCAAGAGAGGGACGGTAACTATGGCTACACCTTC
CASSQERDGNYGYTF
>TRBJ2-1|TRBV7-2|TRBD2|many
TGTGCCAGCAGATTCGGCGGGGGCAATGAGCAGTTCTTC
CASRFGGGNEQFF
>TRBJ2-1|TRBV7-3|NA|many
TGTGCCAGCAGCCCGGGGACTTATTACAATGAGCAGTTCTTC
CASSPGTYYNEQFF
>TRBJ1-5|TRBV7-9|NA|many
TGTGCCAGCAGCTGGGATTTCAATCAGCCCCAGCATTTT
CASSWDFNQPQHF
>TRBJ1-4|TRBV12-3/TRBV12-4|NA|few
TGTGCCAGCAGTTTTTGGTTGGGAGGTGAAAAACTGTTTTTT
CASSFWLGGEKLFF
>TRBJ2-7|TRBV6-5|NA|many
TGTGCCAGCAGTTACTCGAGGACAGCGGCCTACGAGCAGTACTTC
CASSYSRTAAYEQYF
>TRBJ2-5|TRBV5-1|TRBD2|NA
TGCGCCAGCAGCTTGAGCTCTAGCGGACAAGAGACCCAGTACTTC
CASSLSSSGQETQYF
>TRBJ2-7|TRBV5-4|TRBD2|few
TGTGCCAGCAGCGCCGGGACTAGCGGGGCCTACGAGCAGTACTTC
CASSAGTSGAYEQYF
>TRBJ1-5|TRBV6-6|NA|many
TGTGCCAGCAGTTACTCGAGCAATCAGCCCCAGAATTTT
CASSYSSNQPQNF
>TRBJ2-2|TRBV6-5|NA|many
TGTGCCAGCCGACAGGTCGGCGGGGAGCTGTTTTTT
CASRQVGGELFF
>TRBJ2-3|TRBV15|NA|many
TGTGCCACCAGCAGAGAGTATTCAGATACGCAGTATTTT
CATSREYSDTQYF
>TRBJ2-3|TRBV21-1|NA|many
TGTGCCAGCAGCAAAGAGTCGATTAGCGGGGGGAACACAGATACGCAGTATTTT
CASSKESISGGNTDTQYF
>TRBJ2-5|TRBV20-1|NA|many
TGCAGTGCTAGAGGGACATGGGAGACCCAGTACTTC
CSARGTWETQYF
>TRBJ2-1|TRBV20-1|NA|many
TGCAGTGCTAGCGGGGCCCACTCCTACAATGAGCAGTTCTTC
CSASGAHSYNEQFF
>TRBJ1-4|TRBV4-1|NA|many
TGCGCCAGCAGCCAAGATCTGAGGGCGCGCAGGGAAAAACTGTTTTTT
CASSQDLRARREKLFF
>TRBJ2-5|TRBV24-1|NA|many
TGTGCCACCAGTGATGCGTACCAAGAGACCCAGTACTTC
CATSDAYQETQYF
>TRBJ2-4|TRBV5-1|NA|many
TGCGCCAGCAGCTGGCTGGGGGACGGAACGAGTATTCAGTACTTC
CASSWLGDGTSIQYF
>TRBJ1-2|TRBV12-3/TRBV12-4|TRBD1|many
TGTGCCAGCAGTACCTCGGGACAGCTTAACTATGGCTACACCTTC
CASSTSGQLNYGYTF
>TRBJ1-2|TRBV29-1|TRBD1|many
TGCAGCGTTGAATCGGGGACAGGGTCGAGGGGCTACACCTTC
CSVESGTGSRGYTF
>TRBJ2-3|TRBV9|NA|many
TGTGCCAGCAGCCTACATGACAACACAGATACGCAGTATTTT
CASSLHDNTDTQYF
>TRBJ1-6|TRBV20-1|NA|NA
TGCAGTGCTAGGGCAAGAGACAACGGTTCACCCCTCCACTTT
CSARARDNGSPLHF
>TRBJ1-1|TRBV19|NA|many
TGTGCCAGTAGTTGGCGGCGGGGTATGAACACTGAAGCTTTCTTT
CASSWRRGMNTEAFF
>TRBJ1-2|TRBV29-1|NA|many
TGCAGCGTTCGACAGGCGGGGAACTATGGCTACACCTTC
CSVRQAGNYGYTF
>TRBJ2-1|TRBV7-7|NA|many
TGTGCCAGCAGCCCCGGGGGGCATTTCAATGAGCAGTTCTTC
CASSPGGHFNEQFF
>TRBJ2-3|TRBV20-1|NA|many
TGCAGTGCTCCACTTCTCCTCCTTTACACAGATACGCAGTATTTT
CSAPLLLLYTDTQYF
>TRBJ1-1|TRBV3-1|TRBD1|NA
TGTGCCAGCAGCCCCCGGGACAGGGGTTGGGGGACTGAAGCTTTCTTT
CASSPRDRGWGTEAFF
>TRBJ2-2|TRBV4-2|TRBD2|many
TGTGCCAGCAGCCGTAAACTAGCGGGGGCCACCGGGGAGCTGTTTTTT
CASSRKLAGATGELFF
>TRBJ2-4|TRBV5-1|TRBD2|NA
TGCGCCAGCAGTACGTCTAGCGGGGCCCTTATTCAGTACTTC
CASSTSSGALIQYF
>TRBJ1-4|TRBV2|NA|many
TGTGCCAGCGCCCTCCAGGGACATATCTTTTTT
CASALQGHIFF
>TRBJ2-3|TRBV11-2|TRBD2|many
TGTGCCAGCAGCCCCCAGCTAGCGGGCACAAATACGCAGTATTTT
CASSPQLAGTNTQYF
>TRBJ2-7|TRBV3-1|NA|many
TGTGCCAGCAGCCAAGATATACCTTACGAGCAGTACTTC
CASSQDIPYEQYF
>TRBJ2-3|TRBV4-1|NA|many
TGCGCCAGCAGCCAAGATCAGGGGGGTTGGAATACGCAGTATTTT
CASSQDQGGWNTQYF
>TRBJ2-1|TRBV20-1|TRBD2|few
TGCAGTGCTAGCTGGGCGGGGGGGCCTGGGGAGCAGTTCTTC
CSASWAGGPGEQFF
>TRBJ2-1|TRBV7-3|NA|many
TGTGCCAGCAGCTTATATTCCAGGGGAAATGAGCAGTTCTTC
CASSLYSRGNEQFF
>TRBJ2-3|TRBV11-2|TRBD2|many
TGTGCCAGCACCCCGAGGCGACTAGCGGGGTTTGATACGCAGTATTTT
CASTPRRLAGFDTQYF
>TRBJ1-4|TRBV4-3|NA|many
TGCGCCAGCAGCCAAGTTTGGCAGAATGAAAAACTGTTTTTT
CASSQVWQNEKLFF
>TRBJ1-1|TRBV7-3|NA|few
TGTGCCAGCAGCTTAGGTGTGGGAGACACTGAAGCTTTCTTT
CASSLGVGDTEAFF